The text below deals with one T cell receptor (beta chain). Roughly 0.45 to 1 ug RNA was reverse transcribed with random hexamers. MiXCR, run by TCRdb on the immunoSEQ multiplex PCR reads, gives a single entry per CDR3 protein. The repertoire holds approximately 25,000 distinct CDR3 sequences, with about 93% as singletons. The entry originates in a study of CD8 T cells in Susac syndrome. The CDR3 consists of 15 residues. Trimming removed 5 bases at V and 0 bases at J, with 12 bases between. CDR1 is SEHNR and CDR2 is FQNEAQ in the germline V gene (reference sequence). The specimen sequenced was CD8+ T cells from PBMCs. The V call is TRBV7-9, the J call TRBJ2-3; D tentatively reads TRBD1 or TRBD2 (6 bases each). This TCR derives from a human donor with Susac syndrome. CDR3 nucleotides: TGTGCCAGCAGCCAAGGGGGGATCAGCACAGATACGCAGTATTTT. Translated: CASSQGGISTDTQYF.